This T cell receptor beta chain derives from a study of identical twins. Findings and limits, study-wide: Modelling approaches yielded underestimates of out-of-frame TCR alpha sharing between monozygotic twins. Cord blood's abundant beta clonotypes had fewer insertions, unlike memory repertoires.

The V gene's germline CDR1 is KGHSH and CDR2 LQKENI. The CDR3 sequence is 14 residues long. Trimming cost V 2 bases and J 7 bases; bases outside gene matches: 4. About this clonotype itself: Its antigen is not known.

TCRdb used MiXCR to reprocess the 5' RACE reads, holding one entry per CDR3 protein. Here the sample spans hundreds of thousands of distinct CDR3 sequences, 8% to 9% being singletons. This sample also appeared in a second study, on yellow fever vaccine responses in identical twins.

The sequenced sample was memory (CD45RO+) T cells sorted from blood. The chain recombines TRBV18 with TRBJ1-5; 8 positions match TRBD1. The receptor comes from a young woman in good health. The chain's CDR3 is CASSPSGGRQPQHF. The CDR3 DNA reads TGTGCCAGCTCACCATCAGGGGGCCGACAGCCCCAGCATTTT.